The clone carrying this T cell receptor beta chain was counted once. Antigen: not known. The TCR beta cDNA libraries carried unique molecular identifiers. TCRdb passed the PCR reads through MiXCR, listing each CDR3 protein once. The table shows 750,000 to 950,000 distinct CDR3 sequences, with approximately 53% occurring only once. The CDR3 sequence is 15 residues long. Trimming left V 5 bases short and J 3 bases short, with 14 bases between. The germline CDR1 and CDR2 sequences are SGHTA and FQGTGA. The data stem from a study of post-analysis software for immune sequencing data. Whole-study context: Disease trajectories encompassed relapsing-remitting, secondary progressive and progressive-relapsing multiple sclerosis. Study findings and constraints: Same-batch preparations were strongly co-clustered by F measure. Among 4 or 5 TRBV segments more frequent in patients than controls were TRBV5-6, TRBV5-1 and TRBV20-1. For normalized Chao1 diversity, multiple sclerosis patients scored significantly lower than controls did.

The sample comprised blood. The source is a girl aged 5 to 17 with multiple sclerosis. The chain recombines TRBV7-3 with TRBJ1-5; TRBD1 might be the D (5 bases). The CDR3 loop is CASSPGSGLNQPQHF. In DNA, the CDR3 is TGTGCCAGCAGCCCCGGTTCGGGGCTCAATCAGCCCCAGCATTTT.